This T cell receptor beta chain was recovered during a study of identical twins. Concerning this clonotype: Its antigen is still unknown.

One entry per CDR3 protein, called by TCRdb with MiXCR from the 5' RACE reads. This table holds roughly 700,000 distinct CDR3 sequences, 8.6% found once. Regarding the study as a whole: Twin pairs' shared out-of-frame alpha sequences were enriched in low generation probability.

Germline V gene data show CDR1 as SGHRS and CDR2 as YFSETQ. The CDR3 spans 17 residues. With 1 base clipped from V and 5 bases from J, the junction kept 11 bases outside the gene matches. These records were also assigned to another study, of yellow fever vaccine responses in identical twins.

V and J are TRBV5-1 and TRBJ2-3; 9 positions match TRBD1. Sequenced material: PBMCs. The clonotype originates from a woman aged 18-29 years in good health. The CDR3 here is CASSLWGDRAPGDTQYF. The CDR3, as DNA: TGCGCCAGCAGCTTGTGGGGGGACAGGGCGCCGGGAGATACGCAGTATTTT.